A single sample is the source of the 5 T cell receptor beta chains below, sequenced in a study of control samples from healthy donors and cancer patients. Profiled with immunoSEQ multiplex PCR; TCRdb holds only in-frame clones, not every one. The repertoire holds about 130,000 clones, with roughly 90% as singletons. The sample taken for sequencing was blood. Every receptor here comes from a woman between 45 and 65 years old in good health.

V usage is TRBV6-1 and J usage is TRBJ2-2, with D unclear. Trimming cost V 1 base and J 5 bases, with 5 bases left between them. Germline CDR1 is MNHNS and CDR2 is SASEGT. There are 13 residues in the CDR3. CDR3 in DNA: TGTGCCAGCAGTGAAGTTAGGACCGGGGAGCTGTTTTTT. The encoded protein is CASSEVRTGELFF.

The chain joins TRBV6-1 to TRBJ2-7; TRBD2 might be the D (6 bases). The V end lost 1 base, the J end lost 12 bases, and 13 bases lay between the germline ends. Germline CDR1 is MNHNS and CDR2 is SASEGT. The CDR3 consists of 12 residues. CDR3 DNA: TGTGCCAGCAGTGAAGTTGTAGGGGACTCGTACTTC. Translating gives CASSEVVGDSYF.

The chain carries TRBV6-1 and TRBJ2-5; D not resolved. This CDR3 region has 12 residues. Trimming left V 2 bases short and J 5 bases short, with 6 bases between. The germline gives CDR1 MNHNS, CDR2 SASEGT. The CDR3 spells CASSENRETQYF. CDR3 coding DNA: TGTGCCAGCAGTGAAAACCGGGAGACCCAGTACTTC.

This chain's CDR3 is CAWSVRGIYNEQFF. In DNA, the CDR3 is TGTGCCTGGAGTGTACGGGGAATTTACAATGAGCAGTTCTTC. The chain uses TRBV30 and TRBJ2-1; D might be TRBD2 (5 bases). Trimming pared 0 bases from V and 4 bases from J, leaving 10 bases between. Germline V gene lookup returns CDR1 GTSNPN and CDR2 SVGIG (reference sequence). There are 14 residues in the CDR3. Full variable domain (missing parts from reference TRBV30 and TRBJ2-1): SQTIHQWPATLVQPVGSPLSLECTVEGTSNPNLYWYRQAAGRGLQLLFYSVGIGQISSEVPQNLSASRPQDRQFILSSKKLLLSDSGFYLCAWSVRGIYNEQFFGPGTRLTVL.

This clone was seen once. The V gene is TRBV6-5, the J gene TRBJ1-1; 8 bases agree with TRBD1. The CDR3 consists of 15 residues. CDR1 MNHEY and CDR2 SVGAGI come from the germline V gene. J lost 3 bases, V lost 0 bases, and 3 bases had no gene match. CDR3 DNA sequence: TGTGCCAGCAGTTACTCGGACAGGGTGTACACTGAAGCTTTCTTT. This sequence encodes CASSYSDRVYTEAFF.